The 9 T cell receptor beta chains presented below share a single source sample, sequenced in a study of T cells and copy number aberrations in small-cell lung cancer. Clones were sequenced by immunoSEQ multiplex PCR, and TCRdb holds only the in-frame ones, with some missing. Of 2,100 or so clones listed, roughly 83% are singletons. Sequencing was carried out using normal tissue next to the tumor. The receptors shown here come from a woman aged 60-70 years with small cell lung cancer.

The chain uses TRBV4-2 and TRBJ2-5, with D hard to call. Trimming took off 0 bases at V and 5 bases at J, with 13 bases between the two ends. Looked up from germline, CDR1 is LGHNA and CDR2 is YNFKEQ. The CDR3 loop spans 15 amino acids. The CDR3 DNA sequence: TGTGCCAGCAGCCAAGATGGGCTCATGTTCGAGACCCAGTACTTC. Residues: CASSQDGLMFETQYF.

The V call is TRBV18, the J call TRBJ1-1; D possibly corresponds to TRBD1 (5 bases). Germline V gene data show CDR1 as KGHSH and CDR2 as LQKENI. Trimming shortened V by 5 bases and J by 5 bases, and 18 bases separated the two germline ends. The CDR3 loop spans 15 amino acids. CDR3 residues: CASSAFGGWSTEAFF. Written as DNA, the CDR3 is TGTGCCAGCTCAGCGTTTGGGGGATGGTCTACTGAAGCTTTCTTT.

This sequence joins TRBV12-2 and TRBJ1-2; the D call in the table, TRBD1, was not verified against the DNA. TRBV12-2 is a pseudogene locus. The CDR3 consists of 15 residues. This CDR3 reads CASRFARQGASGYTF. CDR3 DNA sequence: TGTGCAAGTCGCTTTGCGAGACAGGGGGCGAGCGGCTACACCTTC.

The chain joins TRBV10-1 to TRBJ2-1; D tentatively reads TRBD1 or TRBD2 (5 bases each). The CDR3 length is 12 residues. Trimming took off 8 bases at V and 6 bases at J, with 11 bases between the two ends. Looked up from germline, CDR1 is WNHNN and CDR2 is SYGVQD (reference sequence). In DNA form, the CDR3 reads TGCGCCAGCGGGGACGGGCCCAATGAGCAGTTCTTC. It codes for CASGDGPNEQFF.

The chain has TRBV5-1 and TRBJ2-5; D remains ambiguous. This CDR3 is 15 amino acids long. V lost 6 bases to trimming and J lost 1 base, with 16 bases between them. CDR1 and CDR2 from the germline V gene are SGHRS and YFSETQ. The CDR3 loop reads CASKMTSGFQETQYF. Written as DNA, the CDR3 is TGCGCCAGCAAAATGACTTCTGGGTTCCAAGAGACCCAGTACTTC.

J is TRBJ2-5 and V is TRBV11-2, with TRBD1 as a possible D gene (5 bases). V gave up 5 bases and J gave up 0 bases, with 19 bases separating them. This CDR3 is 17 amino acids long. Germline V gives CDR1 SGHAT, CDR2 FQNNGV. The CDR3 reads CASSAGITTAYQETQYF. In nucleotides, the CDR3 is TGTGCCAGCAGCGCCGGAATAACGACAGCCTACCAAGAGACCCAGTACTTC.

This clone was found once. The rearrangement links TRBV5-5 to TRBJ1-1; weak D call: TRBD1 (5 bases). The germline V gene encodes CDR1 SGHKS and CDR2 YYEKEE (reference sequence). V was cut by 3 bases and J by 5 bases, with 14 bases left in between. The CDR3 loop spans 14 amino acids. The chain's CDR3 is CASSSVGEVTEAFF. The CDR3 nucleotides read TGTGCCAGCAGCTCGGTGGGGGAGGTAACTGAAGCTTTCTTT. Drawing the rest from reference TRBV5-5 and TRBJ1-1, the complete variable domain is DAGVTQSPTHLIKTRGQQVTLRCSPISGHKSVSWYQQVLGQGPQFIFQYYEKEERGRGNFPDRFSARQFPNYSSELNVNALLLGDSALYLCASSSVGEVTEAFFGQGTRLTVV.

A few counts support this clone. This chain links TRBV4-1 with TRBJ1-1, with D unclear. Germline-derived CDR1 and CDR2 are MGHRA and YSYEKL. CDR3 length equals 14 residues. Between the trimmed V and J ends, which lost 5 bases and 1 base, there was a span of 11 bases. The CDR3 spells CASSYDAGNTEAFF. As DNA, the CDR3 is TGCGCCAGCAGCTACGATGCGGGGAACACTGAAGCTTTCTTT.

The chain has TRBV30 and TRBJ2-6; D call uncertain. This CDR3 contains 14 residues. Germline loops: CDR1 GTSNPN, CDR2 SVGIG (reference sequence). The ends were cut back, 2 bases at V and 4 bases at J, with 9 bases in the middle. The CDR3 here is CAWSPGFGANVLTF. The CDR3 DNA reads TGTGCCTGGAGTCCCGGGTTCGGGGCCAACGTCCTGACTTTC.